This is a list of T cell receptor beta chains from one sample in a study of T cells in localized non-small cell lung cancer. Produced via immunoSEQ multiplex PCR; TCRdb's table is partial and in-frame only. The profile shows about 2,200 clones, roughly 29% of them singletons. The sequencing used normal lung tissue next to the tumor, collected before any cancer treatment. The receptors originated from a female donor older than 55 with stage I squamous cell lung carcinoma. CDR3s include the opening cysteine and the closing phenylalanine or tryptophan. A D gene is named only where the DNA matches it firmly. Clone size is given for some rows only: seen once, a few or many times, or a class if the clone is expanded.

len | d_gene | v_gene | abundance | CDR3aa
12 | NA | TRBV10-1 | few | CASSEYRDGYTF
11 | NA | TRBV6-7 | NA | CATVQGTEAFF
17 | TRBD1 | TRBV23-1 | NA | CASSQSEAGGTNTEAFF
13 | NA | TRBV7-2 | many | CASTSWVNTEAFF
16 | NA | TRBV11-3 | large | CASSHGQNPMNTEAFF
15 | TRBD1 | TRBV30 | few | CAWSEGRQGGYGYTF
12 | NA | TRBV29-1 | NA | CSVRVGHLTQYF
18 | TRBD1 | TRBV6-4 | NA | CASSYSFRGGPPQETQYF
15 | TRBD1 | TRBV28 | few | CASSLGQGLAFGYTF
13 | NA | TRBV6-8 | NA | CASSLGGGSEAFF
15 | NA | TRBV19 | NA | CASFPGGTRTNGYTF
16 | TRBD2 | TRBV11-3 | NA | CASSNRRLAPSGELFF
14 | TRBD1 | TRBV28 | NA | CASSLIQGVPEAFF
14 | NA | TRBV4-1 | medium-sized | CASSPLRNNYGYTF
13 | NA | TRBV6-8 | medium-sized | CASSPPGNSPLHF
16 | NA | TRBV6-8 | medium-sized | CASSDTYRALSEKLFF
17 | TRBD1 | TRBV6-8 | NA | CASSYSGQGASGNTIYF
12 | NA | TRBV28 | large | CASSPPRGGLFF
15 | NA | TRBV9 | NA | CASSVRGTSTDTQYF
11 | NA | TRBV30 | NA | CAWSRQPEAFF
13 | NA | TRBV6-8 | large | CASTLTRGLEAFF
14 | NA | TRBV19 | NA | CASSIDNSLYGYTF
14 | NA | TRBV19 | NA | CASSIEGQGGKLFF
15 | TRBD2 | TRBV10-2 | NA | CASRTSGGNTGELFF
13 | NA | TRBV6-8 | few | CAIRGVSDSPLHF
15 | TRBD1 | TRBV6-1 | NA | CASSEGTGGADTQYF
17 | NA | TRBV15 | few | CATSRDLGLGGRETQYF
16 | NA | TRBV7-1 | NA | CASSLGPAGAGNTIYF
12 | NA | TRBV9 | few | CASSLLATEAFF
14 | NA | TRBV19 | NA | CASSIGQKNTEAFF
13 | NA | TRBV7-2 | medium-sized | CASSLAKNTEAFF
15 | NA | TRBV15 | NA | CATSRDRNRANEQFF
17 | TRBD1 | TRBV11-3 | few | CASSLVAGQGAAYEQYF
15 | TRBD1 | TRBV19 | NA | CASSTDRGTGQPQHF
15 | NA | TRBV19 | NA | CASSIGAREGYGYTF
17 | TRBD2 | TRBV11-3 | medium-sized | CASSPGTSGTSQETQYF